This note documents a single TCR beta chain sequence. There is no known antigen for this receptor. No per-base quality is available; no much larger clone lies one base away. TCRbeta CDR3 regions were amplified from genomic DNA by means of the immunoSEQ Assay, a bias-controlled multiplex PCR. As for how the authors treated the data: The number of nucleated cells in each sample was estimated by amplification of reference gene primers within the assay. To quantify the absolute abundance of each unique TCRbeta CDR3 rearrangement, sequence reads were collapsed and filtered. For each sample, productive Simpson clonality was calculated as the square root of Simpson's diversity index across productive rearrangements. TCRdb holds this immuneACCESS table with in-frame rearrangements only. Some clones are missing; in checked studies, unresolved V genes explain under half, and the rest has no known cause. That table supplies the V and J calls and clone size; D and trimming were determined from the DNA. This sample gives about 370,000 clones in total; roughly 90% of them show up just once. The top ten constitute around 3% of the sample.

One collaborating source in Seattle enrolled patients during active infection and followed them longitudinally through the course of disease. The collaborating institutions used their own protocols to collect whole blood in K2EDTA tubes. For TCRbeta analysis, collaborators shipped samples as frozen whole blood, isolated PBMCs, or DNA extracted from either of those sample types. These data are taken from a study of blood T cell repertoires in COVID-19 (TCRdb year 2020). Describing the broader study: Collaborator samples came from the United States, Italy and Spain and covered acute and convalescent phases of COVID-19. The material from the prospective study consisted of cDNA or gDNA derived from T cells, B-cell-depleted T cells, or PBMCs. Subjects who had been exposed to COVID-19, were actively infected with it, or had recovered from it provided the deeply sampled blood TCRbeta repertoires that made up the dataset. The repertoires were made available in a free public database intended to serve as a resource for research on the immune response to SARS-CoV-2. Samples came from the ongoing ImmuneRACE study (first 160 participants) plus 1,254 subjects from 6 global collaborators. Nearly every sample came with metadata listing a de-identified subject ID, COVID-19 status, age in years and sex. Where available, HLA class I and class II types were taken from metadata supplied by the sample provider and were not determined by assay-based typing.

CDR1 SGHKS and CDR2 YYEKEE were looked up in the germline V gene (reference sequence). Trimming removed 3 bases from V and 3 bases from J; the gene matches leave 4 bases unexplained. The CDR3, from cysteine to valine, totals 15 residues. The kept DNA is CDR3 alone, 45 bases in frame from the first base. The paper's findings and limits, for the study overall: How much clinical and demographic metadata was included differed by source and by participant, and the metadata was provided uncurated.

The rearranged chain carries TRBV5-5 and TRBJ2-7; 12 bases in the middle match TRBD2. The specimen was peripheral blood. This receptor was taken from a woman in her twenties or thirties with COVID-19, enrolled during active disease. The CDR3 loop reads CASSWGLAGLYEQYV. The DNA sequence reads TGTGCCAGCAGCTGGGGACTAGCGGGTCTCTACGAGCAGTACGTC.